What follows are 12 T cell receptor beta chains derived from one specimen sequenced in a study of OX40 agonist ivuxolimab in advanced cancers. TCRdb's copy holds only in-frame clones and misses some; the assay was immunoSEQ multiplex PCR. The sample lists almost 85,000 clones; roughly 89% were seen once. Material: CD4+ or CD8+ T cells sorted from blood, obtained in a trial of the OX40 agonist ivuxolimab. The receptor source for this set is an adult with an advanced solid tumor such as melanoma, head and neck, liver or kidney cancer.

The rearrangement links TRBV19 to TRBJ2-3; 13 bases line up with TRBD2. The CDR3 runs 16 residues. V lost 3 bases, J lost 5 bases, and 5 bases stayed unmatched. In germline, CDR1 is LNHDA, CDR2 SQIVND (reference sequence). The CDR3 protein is CASSIRLAGGRDTQYF. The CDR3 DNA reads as TGTGCCAGTAGTATTCGACTAGCGGGAGGAAGAGATACGCAGTATTTT.

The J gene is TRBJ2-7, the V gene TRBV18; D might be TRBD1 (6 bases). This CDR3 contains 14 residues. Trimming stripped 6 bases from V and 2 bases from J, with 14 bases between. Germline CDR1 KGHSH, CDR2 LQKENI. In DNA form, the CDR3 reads TGTGCCAGCTCGCGCGCAGGGGTCACCTACGAGCAGTACGTC. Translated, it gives CASSRAGVTYEQYV.

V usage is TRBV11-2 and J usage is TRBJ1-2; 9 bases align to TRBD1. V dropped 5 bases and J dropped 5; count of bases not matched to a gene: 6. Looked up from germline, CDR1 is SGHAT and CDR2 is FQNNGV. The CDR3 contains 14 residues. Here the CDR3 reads CASSPGQGQYGYTF. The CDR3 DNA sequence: TGTGCCAGCAGCCCAGGACAGGGGCAATATGGCTACACCTTC.

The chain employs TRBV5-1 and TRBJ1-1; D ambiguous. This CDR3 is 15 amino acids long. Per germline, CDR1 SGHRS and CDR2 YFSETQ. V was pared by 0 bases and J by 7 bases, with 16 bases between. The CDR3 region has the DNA TGCGCCAGCAGCTTGGTCTCTGCCGAGAAAAGTGAAGCTTTCTTT. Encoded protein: CASSLVSAEKSEAFF. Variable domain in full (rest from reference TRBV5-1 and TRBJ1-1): KAGVTQTPRYLIKTRGQQVTLSCSPISGHRSVSWYQQTPGQGLQFLFEYFSETQRNKGNFPGRFSGRQFSNSRSEMNVSTLELGDSALYLCASSLVSAEKSEAFFGQGTRLTVV.

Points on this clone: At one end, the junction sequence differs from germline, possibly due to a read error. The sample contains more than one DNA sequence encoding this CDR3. The CDR3 reads CASSGTTRDGANVLTF. The CDR3 region has the DNA TGTGCCAGCAGTGGTACGACGCGTGATGGGGCCAACGTCCTGACCTTC. This sequence joins TRBV9 and TRBJ2-6, with D tentatively TRBD1 (5 bases). Germline V lookup: CDR1 SGDLS, CDR2 YYNGEE. CDR3 size: 16 residues.

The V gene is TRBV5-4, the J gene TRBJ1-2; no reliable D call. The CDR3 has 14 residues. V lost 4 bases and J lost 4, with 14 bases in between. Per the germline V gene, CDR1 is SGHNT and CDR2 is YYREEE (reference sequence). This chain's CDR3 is CASSREQESYGYTF. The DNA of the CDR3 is TGTGCCAGCAGCCGGGAGCAGGAGAGCTATGGCTACACCTTC.

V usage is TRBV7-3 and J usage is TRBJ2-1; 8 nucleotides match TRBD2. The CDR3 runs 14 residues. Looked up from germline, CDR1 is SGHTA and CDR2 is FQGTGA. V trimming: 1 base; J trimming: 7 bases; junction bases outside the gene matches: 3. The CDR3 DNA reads TGTGCCAGCAGCTTAATTGCTAGCGGGAATGAGCAGTTCTTC. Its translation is CASSLIASGNEQFF.

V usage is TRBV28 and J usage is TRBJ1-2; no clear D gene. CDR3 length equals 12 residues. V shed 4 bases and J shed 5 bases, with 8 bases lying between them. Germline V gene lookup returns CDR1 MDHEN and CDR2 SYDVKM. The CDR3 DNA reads TGTGCCAGCAGTTGGAGGGAATATGGCTACACCTTC. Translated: CASSWREYGYTF.

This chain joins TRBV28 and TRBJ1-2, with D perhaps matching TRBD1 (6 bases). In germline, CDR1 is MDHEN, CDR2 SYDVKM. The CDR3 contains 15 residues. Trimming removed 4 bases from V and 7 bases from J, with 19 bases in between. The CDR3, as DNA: TGTGCCAGCAGTTCCCCCCCGGGGGGGGCGGGTGGCTACACCTTC. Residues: CASSSPPGGAGGYTF.

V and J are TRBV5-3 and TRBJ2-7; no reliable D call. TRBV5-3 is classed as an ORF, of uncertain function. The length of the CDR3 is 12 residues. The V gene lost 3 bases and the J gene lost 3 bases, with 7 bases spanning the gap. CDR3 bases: TGTGCCAGAAGCTATAGGGACTACGAGCAGTACTTC. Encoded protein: CARSYRDYEQYF.

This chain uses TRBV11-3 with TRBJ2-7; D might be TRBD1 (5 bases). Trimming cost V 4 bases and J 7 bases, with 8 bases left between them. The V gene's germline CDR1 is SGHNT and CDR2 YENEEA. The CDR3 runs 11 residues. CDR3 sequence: CASSSRAEQYF. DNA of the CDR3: TGTGCCAGCAGCTCCAGGGCTGAGCAGTACTTC. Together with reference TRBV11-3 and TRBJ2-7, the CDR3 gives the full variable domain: EAGVVQSPRYKIIEKKQPVAFWCNPISGHNTLYWYLQNLGQGPELLIRYENEEAVDDSQLPKDRFSAERLKGVDSTLKIQPAELGDSAVYLCASSSRAEQYFGPGTRLTVT.

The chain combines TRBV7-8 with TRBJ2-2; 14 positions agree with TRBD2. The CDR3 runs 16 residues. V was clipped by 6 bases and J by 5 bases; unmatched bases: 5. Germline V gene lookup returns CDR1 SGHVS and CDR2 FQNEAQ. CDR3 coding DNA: TGTGCCAGCAGTAGACTAGCGGGAGGGAGGACCGGGGAGCTGTTTTTT. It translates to CASSRLAGGRTGELFF.